This TCR beta chain was documented in a study of blood T cell repertoires in COVID-19. Deletions cut 3 bases from V and 0 bases from J, with 15 bases between. Germline values: CDR1 SGHAT, CDR2 FQNNGV. The length of the CDR3 is 17 residues. The method was immunoSEQ multiplex PCR; TCRdb's version includes in-frame clones alone and lacks a portion of them. This table holds 150,000 or so clones, 85% found once. Sequences were obtained from peripheral blood. This chain connects TRBV11-2 to TRBJ1-3, with D perhaps TRBD1 (5 bases). The clonotype comes from a human donor with acute or convalescent COVID-19. The donor label of this sample is uncertain. The CDR3 is CASSLVRDRVSGNTIYF. CDR3 DNA: TGTGCCAGCAGCTTGGTTAGAGACAGAGTCTCTGGAAACACCATATATTTT.